The present T cell receptor beta chain was sequenced within a study of cytomegalovirus exposure and HLA in healthy donors. CDR1 is MNHNY and CDR2 is SVGAGI in the germline V gene (reference sequence). The CDR3 has 13 amino acids. J was trimmed by 8 bases and V by 4 bases; bases with no gene match: 6. A multiplex PCR was run with 60 Vbeta primers and 13 Jbeta primers. Here immunoSEQ multiplex PCR was the method, and the copy in TCRdb shows in-frame clones only, minus some. In the table there are 150,000 to 200,000 clones, 60% to 80% of which are singletons. Sequencing was performed on PBMCs. The rearrangement links TRBV6-6 to TRBJ1-2, with TRBD1 matching 8 bases. The source is a male donor in good health and CMV-seronegative. In DNA, the CDR3 is TGTGCCAGCAGTTCACCAGGGGGCGGCGGCTACACCTTC. This translates into CASSSPGGGGYTF.